Sequencing of this T cell receptor beta chain was carried out in a study of T cells after yellow fever vaccination. TCRdb re-called the 5' RACE reads with MiXCR, one entry per CDR3 protein. The data show more than 250,000 distinct CDR3 sequences, 6.5% to 8.5% seen once. This CDR3 region has 15 residues. CDR1 is LNHNV, CDR2 YYDKDF, per germline (reference sequence). Deletions cut 0 bases from V and 0 bases from J, with 8 bases between. Sequenced material: PBMCs, taken roughly 46 days after the first yellow fever vaccination. The chain carries TRBV15 and TRBJ1-2; D remains unclear. This receptor was taken from a young man who received the YFV17D yellow fever vaccine. CDR3 amino acids: CATSREGRANYGYTF. The CDR3 nucleotides read TGTGCCACCAGCAGAGAGGGCAGAGCTAACTATGGCTACACCTTC.